The clone carrying this T cell receptor (beta chain) was seen just once. The data derive from a study of patients and donors after allogeneic stem cell transplantation. TCRdb called the RT-PCR reads again in MiXCR, with one record for every CDR3 protein. The table includes over 150,000 distinct CDR3 sequences, 41% detected once. Trimming removed 1 base at V and 5 bases at J, with 5 bases between. CDR3 length: 12 amino acids. Germline CDR1 is MNHEY and CDR2 is SVGEGT. The source material was blood, either unsorted or a sorted T cell fraction (not recorded which). The sequence was obtained from a human donor who was either an allogeneic HSCT recipient or a stem cell or donor lymphocyte infusion donor (not recorded which). It is not recorded whose cells these are; they may come from a transplant donor. The rearrangement uses TRBV6-2 or TRBV6-3 and TRBJ1-1; D is unclear. CDR3 DNA sequence: TGTGCCAGCAGTTACTTAGGGACTGAAGCTTTCTTT. This translates into CASSYLGTEAFF.